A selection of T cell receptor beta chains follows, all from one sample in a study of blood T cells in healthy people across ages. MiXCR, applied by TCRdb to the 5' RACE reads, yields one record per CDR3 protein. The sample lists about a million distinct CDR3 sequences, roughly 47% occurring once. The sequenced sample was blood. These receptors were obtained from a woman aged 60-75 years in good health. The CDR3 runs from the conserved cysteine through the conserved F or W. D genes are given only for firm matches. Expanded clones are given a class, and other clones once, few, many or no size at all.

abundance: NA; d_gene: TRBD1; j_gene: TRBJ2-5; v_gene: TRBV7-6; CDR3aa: CASSLLGVELQGKTQYF; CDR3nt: TGTGCCAGCAGCTTATTGGGGGTAGAATTACAGGGGAAGACCCAGTACTTC
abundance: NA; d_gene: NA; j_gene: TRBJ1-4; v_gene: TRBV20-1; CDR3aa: CSARQGAEKLFF; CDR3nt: TGCAGTGCTAGACAGGGCGCTGAAAAACTGTTTTTT
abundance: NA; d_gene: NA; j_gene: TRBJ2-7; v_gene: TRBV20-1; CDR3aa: CSAPAAAGVFGEQYF; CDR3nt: TGCAGTGCTCCCGCGGCGGCTGGCGTATTTGGGGAGCAGTACTTC
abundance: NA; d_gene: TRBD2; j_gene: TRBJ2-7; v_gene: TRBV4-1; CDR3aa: CASSQVLAGVDEQYF; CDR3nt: TGCGCCAGCAGCCAAGTCCTAGCGGGAGTAGACGAGCAGTACTTC
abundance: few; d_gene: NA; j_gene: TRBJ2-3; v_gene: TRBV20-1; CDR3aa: CSASPGSPSTDTQYF; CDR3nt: TGCAGTGCTAGTCCCGGGAGCCCTAGCACAGATACGCAGTATTTT
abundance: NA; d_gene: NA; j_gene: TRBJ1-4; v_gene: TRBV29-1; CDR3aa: CSVARSNEKLFF; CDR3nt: TGCAGCGTTGCTCGTTCTAATGAAAAACTGTTTTTT
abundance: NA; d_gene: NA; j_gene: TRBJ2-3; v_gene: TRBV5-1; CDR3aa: CASSALSVASTDTQYF; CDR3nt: TGCGCCAGCAGCGCCCTTAGCGTGGCTAGCACAGATACGCAGTATTTT
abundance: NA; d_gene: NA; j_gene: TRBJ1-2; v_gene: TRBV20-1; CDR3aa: CSARDGQRGYTF; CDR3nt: TGCAGTGCTAGAGATGGGCAGAGAGGCTACACCTTC
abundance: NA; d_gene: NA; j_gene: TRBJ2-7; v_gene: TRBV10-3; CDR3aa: CAISESTSTYEQYF; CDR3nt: TGTGCCATCAGTGAGTCGACCTCTACTTACGAGCAGTACTTC
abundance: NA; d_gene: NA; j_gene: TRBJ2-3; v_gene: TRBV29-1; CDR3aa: CSVRLQGPTDTQYF; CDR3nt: TGCAGCGTTCGACTTCAGGGGCCCACAGATACGCAGTATTTT
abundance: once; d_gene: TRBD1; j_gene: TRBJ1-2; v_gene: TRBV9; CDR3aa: CASSVDAGTGGAYGYTF; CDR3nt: TGTGCCAGCAGCGTTGATGCCGGGACAGGGGGCGCCTATGGCTACACCTTC
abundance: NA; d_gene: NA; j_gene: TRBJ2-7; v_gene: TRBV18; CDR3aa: CASSPGANRAYEQYF; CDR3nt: TGTGCCAGCTCACCAGGGGCCAACAGGGCCTACGAGCAGTACTTC
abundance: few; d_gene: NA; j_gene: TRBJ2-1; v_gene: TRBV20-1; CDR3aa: CSARDSGLTRNEQFF; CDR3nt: TGCAGTGCTAGAGATTCCGGACTCACGCGAAATGAGCAGTTCTTC
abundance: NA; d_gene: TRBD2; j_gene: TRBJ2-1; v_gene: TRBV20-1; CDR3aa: CSARPLAGVYNEQFF; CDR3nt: TGCAGTGCTAGGCCGCTAGCGGGTGTCTACAATGAGCAGTTCTTC
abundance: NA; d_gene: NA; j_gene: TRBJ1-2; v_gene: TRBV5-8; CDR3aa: CASSLLELRGIYGYTF; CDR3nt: TGTGCCAGCAGCTTGTTGGAGCTTAGGGGGATCTATGGCTACACCTTC
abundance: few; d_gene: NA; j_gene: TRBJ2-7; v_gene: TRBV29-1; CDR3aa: CSVSGREVRTGTYEQYF; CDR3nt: TGCAGCGTTAGTGGGCGGGAAGTTAGGACTGGTACCTACGAGCAGTACTTC
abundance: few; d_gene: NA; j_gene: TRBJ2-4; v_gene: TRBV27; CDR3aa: CASKGVGTAKNIQYF; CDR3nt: TGTGCCAGCAAGGGGGTAGGGACGGCCAAAAACATTCAGTACTTC